Listed below are T cell receptor beta chains from one sample, sequenced in a study of T cell repertoires in cytomegalovirus infection. MiXCR, run by TCRdb on the reads, gives a single entry per CDR3 protein. This sample has about 450,000 distinct CDR3 sequences, with about a third found just once. Sequenced: PBMCs. The receptor set was obtained from a human donor in good health (CMV status not recorded). Some clones in this sample may be carry-over from other donors' samples. CDR3s include the opening cysteine and the closing phenylalanine or tryptophan. The order of the fields is J gene, V gene, D gene, CDR3 length, clone size, CDR3 DNA, CDR3 protein. The D gene is left open where the match is weak. A clone size is listed for some rows: how often the clone was seen (once, few, many), or a class if it is expanded.

>TRBJ1-1|TRBV7-2|NA|14|many
TGTGCCAGCAGCTTACACAGCATGAACACTGAAGCTTTCTTT
CASSLHSMNTEAFF
>TRBJ1-5|TRBV28|NA|13|NA
TGTGCCAGCAGAGTCCAGGGCAATCAGCCCCAGCATTTT
CASRVQGNQPQHF
>TRBJ2-7|TRBV19|TRBD1|15|few
TGTGCCAGTAGTATGCCGGGACAGGGCACCTACGAGCAGTACTTC
CASSMPGQGTYEQYF
>TRBJ2-4|TRBV2|NA|19|few
TGTGCCAGCAGCCCCCGGGACTACAGGGGAGACCTAGCCAAAAACATTCAGTACTTC
CASSPRDYRGDLAKNIQYF
>TRBJ2-7|TRBV12-3/TRBV12-4|NA|15|few
TGTGCCAGCAGGGGGGGGGGGCTCACCTCCTACGAGCAGTACTTC
CASRGGGLTSYEQYF
>TRBJ2-6|TRBV6-2/TRBV6-3|NA|15|NA
TGTGCCAGCGATACAGGCTCCTCTGGGGCCAACGTCCTGACTTTC
CASDTGSSGANVLTF
>TRBJ1-1|TRBV5-6|NA|15|few
TGTGCCAGCAGCTTGGGGGGACAAGCGAACACTGAAGCTTTCTTT
CASSLGGQANTEAFF
>TRBJ2-2|TRBV20-1|NA|13|NA
TGCAGTGCTCAGGTGACCCGTGTCGGGGAGCTGTTTTTT
CSAQVTRVGELFF
>TRBJ2-1|TRBV7-2|TRBD2|17|many
TGTGCCAGCAGCTTAGGGTTTCTAGCGGGGGGGCAGGGTGAGCAGTTCTTC
CASSLGFLAGGQGEQFF
>TRBJ2-3|TRBV12-3/TRBV12-4|NA|13|NA
TGTGCCAGGACTCGGAGGGTAACAGATACGCAGTATTTT
CARTRRVTDTQYF
>TRBJ2-7|TRBV11-2|NA|14|NA
TGTGCCAGCAGCTCCCTAAGCGGCTCCTACGAGCAGTACTTC
CASSSLSGSYEQYF
>TRBJ1-5|TRBV15|NA|15|once
TGTGCCTCCAGCACCCACATGGGAGGAGGCCAGCCCCAGCATTTT
CASSTHMGGGQPQHF
>TRBJ2-5|TRBV12-3/TRBV12-4|NA|14|many
TGTGCCAGCAGTTTCAGGGGAAGCCAAGAGACCCAGTACTTC
CASSFRGSQETQYF
>TRBJ2-5|TRBV28|TRBD1|15|NA
TGTGCCAGCAGTGTTGCTGGGACAGCATGGGAGACCCAGTACTTC
CASSVAGTAWETQYF
>TRBJ1-2|TRBV5-6|TRBD1|15|few
TGTGCCAGCAGCTTGGACCGACAGGGAGGGTATGGCTACACCTTC
CASSLDRQGGYGYTF
>TRBJ2-3|TRBV6-2/TRBV6-3|TRBD1|14|NA
TGTGCCAGCAGCCGGGACAGGGTCATGCATACGCAGTATTTT
CASSRDRVMHTQYF
>TRBJ1-1|TRBV7-9|NA|15|many
TGTGCCAGCAGCTTAGTAGCAGGGAGGAACACTGAAGCTTTCTTT
CASSLVAGRNTEAFF
>TRBJ2-5|TRBV5-1|TRBD2|15|NA
TGCGCCAGCAGCTTACTAGCGGGGGCTGAGGAGACCCAGTACTTC
CASSLLAGAEETQYF
>TRBJ1-1|TRBV12-3/TRBV12-4|NA|16|NA
TGTGCCAGCAGTTTAGGCAGAGGTTTTGTGAACACTGAAGCTTTCTTT
CASSLGRGFVNTEAFF
>TRBJ1-1|TRBV11-1|NA|17|NA
TGTGCCAGCAGCCCAGAGGACGGGGCCTACATGAACACTGAAGCTTTCTTT
CASSPEDGAYMNTEAFF
>TRBJ2-7|TRBV6-5|TRBD1|15|few
TGTGCCAGCAGCCGGACAGGGGGTATGTCCTACGAGCAGTACTTC
CASSRTGGMSYEQYF
>TRBJ2-1|TRBV6-1|NA|13|NA
TGTGCCAGCAGTGAAGTTCGCGTTCATGAGCAGTTCTTC
CASSEVRVHEQFF
>TRBJ2-5|TRBV9|TRBD2|15|NA
TGTGCCAGCAGCGTAGAGGCGGGGGGGCCAGAGACCCAGTACTTC
CASSVEAGGPETQYF
>TRBJ2-7|TRBV11-2|TRBD1|15|NA
TGTGCCAGCAGCTCCGACAGGGTGGCCTCCTACGAGCAGTACTTC
CASSSDRVASYEQYF
>TRBJ2-5|TRBV7-9|NA|15|many
TGTGCCAGCAGCTTTACGGGACGGTGGCAAGAGACCCAGTACTTC
CASSFTGRWQETQYF
>TRBJ1-1|TRBV9|NA|15|NA
TGTGCCAGCAGCGCCTTTAGTGGGGCGGGGCCTGAAGCTTTCTTT
CASSAFSGAGPEAFF
>TRBJ2-3|TRBV6-8|NA|15|NA
TGTGCCAGCAGTAAAACAGGGGAGGTAACAGATACGCAGTATTTT
CASSKTGEVTDTQYF